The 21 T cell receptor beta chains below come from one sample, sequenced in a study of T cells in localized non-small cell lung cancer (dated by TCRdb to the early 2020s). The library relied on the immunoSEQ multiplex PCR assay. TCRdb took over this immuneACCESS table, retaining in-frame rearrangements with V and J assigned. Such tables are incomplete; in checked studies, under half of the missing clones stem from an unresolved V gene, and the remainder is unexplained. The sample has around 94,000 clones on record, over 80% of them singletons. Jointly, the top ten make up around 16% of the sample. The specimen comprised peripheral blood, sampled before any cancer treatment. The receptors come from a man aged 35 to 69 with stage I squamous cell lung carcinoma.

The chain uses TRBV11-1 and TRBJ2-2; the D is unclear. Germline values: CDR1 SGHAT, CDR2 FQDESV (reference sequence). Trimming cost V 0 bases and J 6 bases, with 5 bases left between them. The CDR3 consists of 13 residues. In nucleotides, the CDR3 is TGTGCCAGCAGCTTAGCAGGGCCCGGGGAGCTGTTTTTT. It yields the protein CASSLAGPGELFF.

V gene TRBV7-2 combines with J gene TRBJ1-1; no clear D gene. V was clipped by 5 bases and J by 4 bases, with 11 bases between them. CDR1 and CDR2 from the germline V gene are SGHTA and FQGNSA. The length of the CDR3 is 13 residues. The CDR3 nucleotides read TGTGCCAGCAGCCCCCGAGTGGGCACTGAAGCTTTCTTT. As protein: CASSPRVGTEAFF.

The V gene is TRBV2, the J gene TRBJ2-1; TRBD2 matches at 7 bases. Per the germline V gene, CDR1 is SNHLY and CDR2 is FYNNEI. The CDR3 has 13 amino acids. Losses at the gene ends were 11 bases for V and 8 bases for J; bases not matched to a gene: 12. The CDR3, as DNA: TGTGCCGGCCGTGGGGGGGTCTATCATGAGCAGTTCTTC. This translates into CAGRGGVYHEQFF.

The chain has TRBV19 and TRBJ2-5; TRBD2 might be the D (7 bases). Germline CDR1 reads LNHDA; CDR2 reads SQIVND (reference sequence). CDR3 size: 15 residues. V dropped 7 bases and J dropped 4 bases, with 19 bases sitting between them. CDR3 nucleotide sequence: TGTGCCAGTACCTCCTTGGGAGGGGGAGGAGAGACCCAGTACTTC. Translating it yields CASTSLGGGGETQYF.

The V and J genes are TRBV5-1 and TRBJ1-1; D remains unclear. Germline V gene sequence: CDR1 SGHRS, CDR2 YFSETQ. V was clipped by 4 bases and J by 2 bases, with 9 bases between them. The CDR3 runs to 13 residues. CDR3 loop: CASSKDPNTEAFF. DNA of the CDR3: TGCGCCAGCAGCAAGGACCCTAACACTGAAGCTTTCTTT.

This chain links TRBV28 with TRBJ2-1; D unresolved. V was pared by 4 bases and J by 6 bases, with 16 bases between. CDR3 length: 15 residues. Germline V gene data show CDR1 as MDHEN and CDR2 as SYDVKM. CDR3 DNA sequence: TGTGCCAGCAGTTCCCCCAAATTAGCCACCAATGAGCAGTTCTTC. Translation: CASSSPKLATNEQFF.

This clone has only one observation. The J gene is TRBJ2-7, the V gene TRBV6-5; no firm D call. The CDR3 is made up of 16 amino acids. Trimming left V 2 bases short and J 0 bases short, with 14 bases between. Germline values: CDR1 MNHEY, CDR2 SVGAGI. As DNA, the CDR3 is TGTGCCAGCAGTTACAGTGGAGACTGGGGCTCCTACGAGCAGTACTTC. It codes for CASSYSGDWGSYEQYF.

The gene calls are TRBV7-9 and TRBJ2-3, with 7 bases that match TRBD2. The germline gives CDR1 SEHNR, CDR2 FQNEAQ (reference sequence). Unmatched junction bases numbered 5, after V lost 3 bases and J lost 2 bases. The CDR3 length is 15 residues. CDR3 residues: CASSLGLPATDTQYF. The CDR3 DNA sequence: TGTGCCAGCAGCTTGGGACTACCAGCCACAGATACGCAGTATTTT.

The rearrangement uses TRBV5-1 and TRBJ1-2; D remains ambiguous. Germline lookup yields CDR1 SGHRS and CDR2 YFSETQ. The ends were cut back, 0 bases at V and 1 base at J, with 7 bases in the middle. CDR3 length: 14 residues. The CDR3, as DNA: TGCGCCAGCAGCTTGGCAACACTTAACTATGGCTACACCTTC. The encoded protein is CASSLATLNYGYTF.

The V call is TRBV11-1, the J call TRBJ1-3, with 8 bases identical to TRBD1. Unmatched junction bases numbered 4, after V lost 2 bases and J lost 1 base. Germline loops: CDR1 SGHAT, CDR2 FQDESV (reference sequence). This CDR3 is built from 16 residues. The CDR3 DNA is TGTGCCAGCAGCTTACAGGGGGCCTCTTCTGGAAACACCATATATTTT. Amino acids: CASSLQGASSGNTIYF.

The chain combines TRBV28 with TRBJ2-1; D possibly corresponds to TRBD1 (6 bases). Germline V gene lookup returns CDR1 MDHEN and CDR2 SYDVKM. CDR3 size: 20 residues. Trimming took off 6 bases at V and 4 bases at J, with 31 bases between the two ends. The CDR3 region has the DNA TGTGCCAGCAGCCTCCAGGGTGGGGGCGGACCACTCACAAATTACAATGAGCAGTTCTTC. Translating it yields CASSLQGGGGPLTNYNEQFF.

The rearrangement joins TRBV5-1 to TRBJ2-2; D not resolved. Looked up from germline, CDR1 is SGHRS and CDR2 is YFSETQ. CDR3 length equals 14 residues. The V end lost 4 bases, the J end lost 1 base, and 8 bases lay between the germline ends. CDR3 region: CASSPTLNTGELFF. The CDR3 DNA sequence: TGCGCCAGCAGCCCTACCTTGAACACCGGGGAGCTGTTTTTT. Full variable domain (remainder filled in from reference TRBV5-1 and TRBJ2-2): KAGVTQTPRYLIKTRGQQVTLSCSPISGHRSVSWYQQTPGQGLQFLFEYFSETQRNKGNFPGRFSGRQFSNSRSEMNVSTLELGDSALYLCASSPTLNTGELFFGEGSRLTVL.

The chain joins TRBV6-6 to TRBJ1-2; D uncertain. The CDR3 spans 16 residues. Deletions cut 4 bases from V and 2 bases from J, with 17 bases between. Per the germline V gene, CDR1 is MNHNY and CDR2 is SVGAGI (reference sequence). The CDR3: CASSLLTSFRNYGYTF. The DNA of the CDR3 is TGTGCCAGCAGTTTGCTTACTTCCTTCAGGAACTATGGCTACACCTTC.

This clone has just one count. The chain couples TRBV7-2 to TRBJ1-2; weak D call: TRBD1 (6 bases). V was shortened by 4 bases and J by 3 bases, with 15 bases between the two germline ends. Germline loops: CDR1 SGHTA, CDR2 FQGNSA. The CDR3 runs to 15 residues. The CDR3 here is CASSSPDRLYYGYTF. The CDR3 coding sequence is TGTGCCAGCAGCTCCCCGGACAGACTCTACTATGGCTACACCTTC. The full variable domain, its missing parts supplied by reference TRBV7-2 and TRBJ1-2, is GAGVSQSPSNKVTEKGKDVELRCDPISGHTALYWYRQSLGQGLEFLIYFQGNSAPDKSGLPSDRFSAERTGGSVSTLTIQRTQQEDSAVYLCASSSPDRLYYGYTFGSGTRLTVV.

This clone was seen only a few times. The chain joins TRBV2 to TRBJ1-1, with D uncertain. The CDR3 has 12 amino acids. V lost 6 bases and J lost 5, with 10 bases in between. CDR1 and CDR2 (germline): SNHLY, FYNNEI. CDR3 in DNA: TGTGCCAGCAGCCTACTGGGAACTGAAGCTTTCTTT. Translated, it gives CASSLLGTEAFF.

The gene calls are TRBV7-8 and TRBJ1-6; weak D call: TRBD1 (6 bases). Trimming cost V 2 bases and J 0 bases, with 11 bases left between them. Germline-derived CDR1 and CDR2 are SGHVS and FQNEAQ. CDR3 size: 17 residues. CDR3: CASSLQGHSSYNSPLHF. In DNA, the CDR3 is TGTGCCAGCAGCTTACAGGGGCATAGCTCCTATAATTCACCCCTCCACTTT.

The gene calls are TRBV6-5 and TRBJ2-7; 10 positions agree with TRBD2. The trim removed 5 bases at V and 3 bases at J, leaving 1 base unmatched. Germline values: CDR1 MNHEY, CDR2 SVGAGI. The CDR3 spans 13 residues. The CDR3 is CASSRTSGYEQYF. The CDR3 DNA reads TGTGCCAGCAGTAGGACTAGCGGCTACGAGCAGTACTTC.

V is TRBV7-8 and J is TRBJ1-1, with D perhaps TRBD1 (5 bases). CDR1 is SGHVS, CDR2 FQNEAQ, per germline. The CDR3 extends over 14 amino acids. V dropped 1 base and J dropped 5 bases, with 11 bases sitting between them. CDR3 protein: CASSLVRERTEAFF. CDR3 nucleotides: TGTGCCAGCAGCTTAGTCAGGGAGCGGACTGAAGCTTTCTTT.

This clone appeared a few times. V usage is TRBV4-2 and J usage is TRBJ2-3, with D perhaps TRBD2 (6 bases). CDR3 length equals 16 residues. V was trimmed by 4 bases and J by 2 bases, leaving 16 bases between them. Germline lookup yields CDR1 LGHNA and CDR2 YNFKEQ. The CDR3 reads CASSRRTGGLTDTQYF. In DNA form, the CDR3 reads TGTGCCAGCAGCCGACGAACCGGGGGTCTCACAGATACGCAGTATTTT.

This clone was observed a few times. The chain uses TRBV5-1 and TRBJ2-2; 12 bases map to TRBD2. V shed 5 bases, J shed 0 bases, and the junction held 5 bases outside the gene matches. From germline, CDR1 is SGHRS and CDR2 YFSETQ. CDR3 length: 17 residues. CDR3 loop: CASSYTSGGTNTGELFF. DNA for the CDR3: TGCGCCAGCAGTTATACTAGCGGGGGGACGAACACCGGGGAGCTGTTTTTT.

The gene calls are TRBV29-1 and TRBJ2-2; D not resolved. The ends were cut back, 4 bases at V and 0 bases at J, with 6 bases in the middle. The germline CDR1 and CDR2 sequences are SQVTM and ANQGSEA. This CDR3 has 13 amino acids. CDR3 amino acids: CSVAESNTGELFF. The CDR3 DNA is TGCAGCGTTGCAGAATCGAACACCGGGGAGCTGTTTTTT.